This T cell receptor (beta chain) was found in a study of regulatory T cells in long-lasting Graves disease. Study outcomes and limitations: The study found persistent patients shared more public clonotypes (roughly 2,500) than new patients (about 880).

Construction of the TCR beta libraries employed iRepertoire HTBI primers in conjunction with Arm-PCR of CDR3 regions. TCRdb called the multiplex PCR reads again in MiXCR, with one record for every CDR3 protein. The profile shows around 500,000 distinct CDR3 sequences, more than 10% of them singletons. V was trimmed by 7 bases and J by 1 base, leaving 16 bases between them. Germline CDR1 is MNHEY and CDR2 is SMNVEV (reference sequence). This CDR3 comprises 15 residues. The time point here: newly diagnosed GD, antithyroid drugs for less than 3 months. RNA from PBMCs was the source of the TCR library. This clonotype was recorded many times. Its antigen is not known. The sample also formed part of further work on T cells in Graves' hyperthyroidism and ophthalmopathy. That paper notes: Most expanded thyroid clonotypes above 0.001 also appeared in blood.

The J gene is TRBJ1-1, the V gene TRBV27, with D perhaps matching TRBD1 (5 bases). The clonotype was recovered from a woman in her 30s with Graves disease. The material sequenced was peripheral blood mononuclear cells (PBMCs), taken at new diagnosis, from a patient treated with antithyroid drugs. In DNA, the CDR3 is TGTGCCAGCACGGGGTTGCGCGGGGCGAACACTGAAGCTTTCTTT. Amino acids: CASTGLRGANTEAFF.